This TCR beta chain was profiled in a study of blood T cell repertoires in COVID-19 (dated by TCRdb to 2018 to 2021). Concerning the study at large: Samples from collaborators originated in the United States, Italy and Spain and spanned both the acute and convalescent phases of COVID-19. The prospective study material was composed of cDNA or gDNA derived from T cells, B-cell-depleted T cells, or PBMCs. The dataset comprised deeply sampled blood TCRbeta repertoires from subjects exposed to, actively infected with, or recovered from COVID-19. The repertoires were released in a freely available public database intended as a resource for research on the immune response to SARS-CoV-2. The samples were drawn from two sources: the first 160 participants of the ongoing ImmuneRACE study, and 1,000 to 1,500 subjects contributed by 6 global collaborators. Nearly every sample came with metadata listing a de-identified subject ID, COVID-19 status, age in years and sex. Where HLA class I and class II types were available, the types were taken from metadata supplied by the sample provider, not from assay-based typing. What the research found in general, with its limitations: The quantity of clinical and demographic metadata differed by source and by participant and was supplied without curation.

V lost 2 bases and J lost 5 bases, and the count of bases not matched to a germline gene is 5. Measured from the cysteine to the phenylalanine, the CDR3 is 14 residues long. CDR3 DNA is the only sequence kept; it has 42 bases, read in frame from the first base. For CDR1 and CDR2, the germline V gene (reference sequence) lists MNHEY and SMNVEV. TCRbeta CDR3 regions were amplified from genomic DNA by means of the immunoSEQ Assay, a bias-controlled multiplex PCR. Under the source paper's analysis protocol: The number of nucleated cells in each sample was estimated from the amplification of reference gene primers within the assay. To quantify the absolute abundance of each unique TCRbeta CDR3 rearrangement, sequence reads were collapsed and filtered. For each sample, productive Simpson clonality was calculated by taking the square root of Simpson's diversity index across productive rearrangements. The table was pulled from immuneACCESS by TCRdb, which kept in-frame rearrangements only. Such tables lose some clones; where checked, under half of the loss comes from unresolved V genes, and the rest has no known cause. From that table come the V and J calls and clone size; the DNA was used to work out D and trimming. The sample table lists roughly 150,000 clones, 80% to 85% of them with a count of one. The ten top clones hold around 5% of the sample.

In regard to this clone: What antigen it recognizes has not been identified. Base quality data are lacking; no much larger clone is found one base away.

Enrolling through a virtual design, the prospective study's participants ranged in age from roughly 18 to 90 years and lived across approximately 25 United States geographic areas. In the prospective study, cohorts were assigned on the basis of participant-reported clinical history obtained from a screening survey and a study questionnaire. Exposed participants had been in contact, within 2 weeks of entering the study, with a person who had a PCR-confirmed or clinician-diagnosed case of COVID-19. Each participant in the prospective study had whole blood, serum and a nasopharyngeal or oropharyngeal swab collected by mobile phlebotomists. Additional blood draws and questionnaires over an approximately 2-month period could optionally be provided by prospective study participants. Blood samples from the prospective study were shipped frozen or at room temperature prior to DNA extraction.

Material for sequencing was PBMCs or T cells enriched from blood (not recorded which). The chain is assembled from TRBV27 and TRBJ1-1, with 7 central nucleotides matching TRBD1. The sequence came from a man aged 65 to 79 who had been exposed to COVID-19. Here the CDR3 is given as CASSLQGRGTEAFF. The sequenced DNA: TGTGCCAGCAGTTTACAGGGCAGGGGGACTGAAGCTTTCTTT.